These 10 T cell receptor beta chains share one sample of origin, sequenced in a study of CD8 T cells in ankylosing spondylitis. Study-wide results and caveats: Typical of ankylosing spondylitis blood, it appeared, was a TCR beta motif of eight highly homologous variants.

TCRdb re-called the 5' RACE reads through MiXCR, storing one row per CDR3 protein. Here the sample spans about 220,000 distinct CDR3 sequences, 6% to 8% being singletons. These receptors have no identified antigens. Sequences were obtained from blood, either unsorted or a sorted T cell fraction (not recorded which). The receptor source for this set is a male donor with ankylosing spondylitis.

The V and J genes are TRBV24-1 and TRBJ2-3, with 8 bases aligning to TRBD2. The CDR3 contains 13 residues. Germline V CDR1 and CDR2: KGHDR, SFDVKD. V lost 5 bases, J lost 10 bases, and 7 bases stayed unmatched. Here the CDR3 reads CATSGAGAWAQYF. As DNA, the CDR3 is TGTGCCACCAGTGGAGCGGGGGCGTGGGCGCAGTATTTT.

This clonotype was detected a few times. This rearrangement joins TRBV20-1 to TRBJ2-1; D not resolved. This CDR3 comprises 11 residues. Deletions cut 6 bases from V and 4 bases from J, with 7 bases between. The germline CDR1 and CDR2 sequences are DFQATT and SNEGSKA (reference sequence). CDR3 loop: CSAVEYNEQFF. For the CDR3, the DNA is TGCAGTGCCGTAGAGTACAATGAGCAGTTCTTC.

Ten or more counts support this clonotype. V and J are TRBV27 and TRBJ2-1; D possibly corresponds to TRBD2 (7 bases). Germline V gene data show CDR1 as MNHEY and CDR2 as SMNVEV (reference sequence). V lost 6 bases, J lost 0 bases, and 21 bases lay in between. This CDR3 is built from 18 residues. DNA for the CDR3: TGTGCCAGCAGGGCGGGAGTCGTTAAGGACAGCTCCTACAATGAGCAGTTCTTC. This encodes CASRAGVVKDSSYNEQFF.

This clonotype was found many times. In nucleotides, the CDR3 is TGTGCCAGCAGCAGGGGACAGAGCTCCTACAATGAGCAGTTCTTC. It encodes CASSRGQSSYNEQFF. This rearrangement joins TRBV7-8 to TRBJ2-1; 7 bases match TRBD1. Germline V gives CDR1 SGHVS, CDR2 FQNEAQ. V shed 5 bases, J shed 0 bases, and the junction held 4 bases outside the gene matches. The CDR3 is 15 residues long.

At least ten counts were recorded for this clonotype. The chain combines TRBV4-1 with TRBJ2-2; D gene uncertain. V was cut by 7 bases and J by 1 base, with 13 bases left in between. The CDR3 length is 15 residues. In germline, CDR1 is MGHRA, CDR2 YSYEKL. This chain's CDR3 is CASKNGDLNTGELFF. For the CDR3, the DNA is TGCGCCAGCAAAAACGGCGACTTGAACACCGGGGAGCTGTTTTTT.

V is TRBV5-1 and J is TRBJ1-6, with D maybe TRBD1 (6 bases). The germline gives CDR1 SGHRS, CDR2 YFSETQ. Trimming left V 1 base short and J 0 bases short, with 17 bases between. The CDR3 loop spans 19 amino acids. The CDR3 sequence is CASSLSWGRGISYNSPLHF. CDR3 DNA sequence: TGCGCCAGCAGCTTGTCCTGGGGGCGCGGAATCTCCTATAATTCACCCCTCCACTTT.

Many counts were recorded for this clonotype. The chain combines TRBV5-1 with TRBJ2-7; D is perhaps TRBD1 or TRBD2 (6 bases each). The CDR3 is 14 residues long. The V gene's germline CDR1 is SGHRS and CDR2 YFSETQ. V dropped 2 bases and J dropped 0 bases, with 9 bases sitting between them. Here the CDR3 reads CASSLGGFSYEQYF. CDR3 nucleotide sequence: TGCGCCAGCAGCTTAGGGGGGTTCTCCTACGAGCAGTACTTC.

This clonotype was seen ten or more times. This chain joins TRBV14 and TRBJ2-3; 14 bases are shared with TRBD2. The V gene's germline CDR1 is SGHDN and CDR2 FVKESK. Trimming removed 5 bases from V and 8 bases from J; junction bases left unmatched: 9. The CDR3 spans 16 residues. The CDR3 DNA is TGTGCCAGCAGCTCAACGGGACTAGCGGGAGTTGCTACGCAGTATTTT. Translated: CASSSTGLAGVATQYF.

This clonotype was counted at least ten times. The rearrangement joins TRBV4-3 to TRBJ2-2, with 8 bases aligning to TRBD2. The CDR3 has 15 amino acids. The germline V gene encodes CDR1 LGHNA and CDR2 YSLEER. V was clipped by 1 base and J by 5 bases; unmatched bases: 3. The CDR3 nucleotides are TGCGCCAGCAGCCAAGGGACTAGCCCAACCGGGGAGCTGTTTTTT. It is translated as CASSQGTSPTGELFF.

This clonotype was seen a handful of times. This rearrangement joins TRBV6-1 to TRBJ2-7; D not resolved. Germline V gene data show CDR1 as MNHNS and CDR2 as SASEGT. The V end lost 2 bases, the J end lost 3 bases, and 11 bases lay between the germline ends. This CDR3 spans 14 amino acids. The CDR3 here is CASSEYPGSYEQYF. CDR3 coding DNA: TGTGCCAGCAGTGAATACCCCGGCAGCTACGAGCAGTACTTC.